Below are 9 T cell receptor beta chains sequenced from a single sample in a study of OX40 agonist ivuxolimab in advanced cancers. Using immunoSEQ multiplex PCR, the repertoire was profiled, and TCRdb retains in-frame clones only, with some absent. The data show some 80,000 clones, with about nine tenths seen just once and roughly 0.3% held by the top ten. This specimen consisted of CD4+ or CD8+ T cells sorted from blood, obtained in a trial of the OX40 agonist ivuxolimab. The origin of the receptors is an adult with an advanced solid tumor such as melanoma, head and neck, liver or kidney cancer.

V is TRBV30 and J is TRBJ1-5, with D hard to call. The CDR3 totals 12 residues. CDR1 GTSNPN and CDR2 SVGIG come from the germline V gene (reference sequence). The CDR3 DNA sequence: TGTGGGTCCCGAAGTGGCAATCAGCCCCAGCATTTT. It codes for CGSRSGNQPQHF.

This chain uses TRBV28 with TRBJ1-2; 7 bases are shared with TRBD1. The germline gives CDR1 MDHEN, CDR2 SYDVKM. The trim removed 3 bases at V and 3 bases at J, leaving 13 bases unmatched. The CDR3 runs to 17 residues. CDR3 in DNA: TGTGCCAGCAGTTTTCCAGGGGGGATCAATGTTTACTATGGCTACACCTTC. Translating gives CASSFPGGINVYYGYTF.

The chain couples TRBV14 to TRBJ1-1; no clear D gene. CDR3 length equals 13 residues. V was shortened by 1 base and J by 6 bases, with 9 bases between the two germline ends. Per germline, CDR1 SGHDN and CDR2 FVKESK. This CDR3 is CASSQVWSAEAFF. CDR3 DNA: TGTGCCAGCAGCCAAGTGTGGAGTGCTGAAGCTTTCTTT.

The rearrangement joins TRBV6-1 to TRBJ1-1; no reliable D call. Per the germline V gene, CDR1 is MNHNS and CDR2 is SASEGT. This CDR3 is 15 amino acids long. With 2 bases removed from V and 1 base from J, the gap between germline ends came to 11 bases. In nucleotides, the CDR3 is TGTGCCAGCAGTGAATTTGGTTTAGGGAACACTGAAGCTTTCTTT. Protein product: CASSEFGLGNTEAFF.

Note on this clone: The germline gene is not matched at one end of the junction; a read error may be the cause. The chain's CDR3 is CASSRGVGSNQPQHF. The CDR3 DNA follows: TGTGCCAGCAGCCGAGGGGTTGGGAGCAATCAGCCCCAGCATTTT. The genes are TRBV5-1 and TRBJ1-5; TRBD1 might be the D (5 bases). CDR1 SGHRS and CDR2 YFSETQ come from the germline V gene. The CDR3 contains 15 residues.

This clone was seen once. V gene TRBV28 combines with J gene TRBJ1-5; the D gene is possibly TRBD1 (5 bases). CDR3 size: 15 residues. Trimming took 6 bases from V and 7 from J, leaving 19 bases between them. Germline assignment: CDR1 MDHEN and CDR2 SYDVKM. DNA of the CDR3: TGTGCCAGCAGGCCCGGGACTGTGGGAAGGCAGCCCCAGCATTTT. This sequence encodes CASRPGTVGRQPQHF.

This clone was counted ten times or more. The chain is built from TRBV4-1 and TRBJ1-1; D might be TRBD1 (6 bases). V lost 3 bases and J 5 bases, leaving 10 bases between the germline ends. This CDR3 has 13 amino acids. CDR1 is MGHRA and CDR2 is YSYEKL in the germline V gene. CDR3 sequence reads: CASSHTGRTEAFF. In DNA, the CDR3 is TGCGCCAGCAGCCACACAGGGAGAACTGAAGCTTTCTTT.

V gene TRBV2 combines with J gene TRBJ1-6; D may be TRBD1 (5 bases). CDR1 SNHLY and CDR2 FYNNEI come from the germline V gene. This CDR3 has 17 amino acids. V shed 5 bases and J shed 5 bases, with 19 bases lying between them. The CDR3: CASSSRGARSHNSPLHF. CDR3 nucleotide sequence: TGTGCCAGCAGTTCTAGAGGGGCGAGATCCCATAATTCACCCCTCCACTTT.

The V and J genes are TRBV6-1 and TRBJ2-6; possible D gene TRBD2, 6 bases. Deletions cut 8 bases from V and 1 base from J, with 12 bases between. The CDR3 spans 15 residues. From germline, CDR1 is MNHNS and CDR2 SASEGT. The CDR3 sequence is CASQNGGSGANVLTF. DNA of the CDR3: TGTGCCAGCCAGAATGGGGGGTCTGGGGCCAACGTCCTGACTTTC.